Listed here is a single T cell receptor beta chain. Its antigen is currently unknown. Here immunoSEQ multiplex PCR was the method, and the copy in TCRdb shows in-frame clones only, minus some. The data contain some 90,000 clones, about 88% of them singletons. This sample was taken from a study of T cell responses to AZD1222 COVID-19 vaccine. Germline CDR1 reads LGHDT; CDR2 reads YNNKEL (reference sequence). V was pared by 6 bases and J by 4 bases, with 12 bases between. There are 14 residues in the CDR3. Notes on the study in general: Among vaccine-associated CD4 TCRs, coverage spanned spike, with dominance at 160-218 and 743-854. Reportedly, close to half of spike-specific TCRs are directed against unmutated variant regions. No day 14 peak samples; only post-peak repertoires were characterized.

Sequences were derived from peripheral blood, sampled on day 0 of AZD1222 vaccination. The clonotype comes from an adult in good health. The rearrangement links TRBV3-1 (or the pseudogene TRBV3-2) to TRBJ1-4; D possibly corresponds to TRBD1 (5 bases). CDR3 residues: CASSRGLSNEKLFF. The CDR3 DNA reads as TGTGCCAGCAGTAGGGGACTGAGTAATGAAAAACTGTTTTTT.